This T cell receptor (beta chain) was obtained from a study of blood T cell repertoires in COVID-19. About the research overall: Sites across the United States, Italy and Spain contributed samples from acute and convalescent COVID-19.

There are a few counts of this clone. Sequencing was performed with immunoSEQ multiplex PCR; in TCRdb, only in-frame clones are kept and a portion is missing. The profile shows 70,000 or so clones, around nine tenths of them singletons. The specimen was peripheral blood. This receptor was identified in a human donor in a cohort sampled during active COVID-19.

Written as DNA, the CDR3 is TGTGCCAGCAGTTTCAGCGGGACGGCCGATAATTCACCCCTCCACTTT. This codes for CASSFSGTADNSPLHF. The V gene is TRBV27, the J gene TRBJ1-6; possible D gene TRBD1, 5 bases. V lost 3 bases to trimming and J lost 5 bases, with 14 bases between them. The CDR3 loop spans 16 amino acids. CDR1 MNHEY and CDR2 SMNVEV come from the germline V gene (reference sequence).